The present T cell receptor (beta chain) was sequenced within a study of blood T cell repertoires in COVID-19. Background on the study: From the United States, Italy and Spain came samples of acute and convalescent COVID-19.

Sequenced by immunoSEQ multiplex PCR; TCRdb stores in-frame clones only, minus some. Of about 76,000 clones in the sample, 75% were seen once. With V trimmed by 6 bases and J by 3 bases, 5 bases remained unmatched. This CDR3 region has 14 residues. The germline CDR1 and CDR2 sequences are MNHNY and SVGAGI (reference sequence). This TCR was recovered from a man in his sixties or seventies with acute or convalescent COVID-19. The genes are TRBV6-6 and TRBJ2-7; 10 nucleotides agree with TRBD1. The material sequenced was peripheral blood. CDR3 loop: CASSPGQGVYEQYF. The CDR3 DNA is TGTGCCAGCAGCCCTGGACAGGGGGTCTACGAGCAGTACTTC.